This entry is about one T cell receptor beta chain. Its antigen is not known. The data originate from a study of cytomegalovirus exposure and HLA in healthy donors. Study as a whole: Earlier, 200 million or so T cells were analyzed, and more than 100 million unique TCR beta sequences were found among them.

Trimming removed 4 bases from V and 5 bases from J; junction bases left unmatched: 7. The CDR3 spans 16 residues. Germline assignment: CDR1 LNHNV and CDR2 YYDKDF (reference sequence). Study-wide results and caveats: Rare TCR sequences dominated, though some public TCRs recurred in many donors. Listed as cytomegalovirus-associated were 150 or so TCR beta chains.

This PCR relied on a set of 60 Vbeta primers and 13 Jbeta primers. Some clones are missing from TCRdb's copy, which holds only in-frame ones; the method was immunoSEQ multiplex PCR. This sample has some 190,000 clones; 85% to 90% occur once, and the top ten carry more than 1.5%. The clonotype originates from a woman aged 18-30 years in good health and CMV-seronegative. Sequencing was done on a sample of PBMCs. The rearrangement uses TRBV15 and TRBJ2-5; TRBD2 matches at 13 bases. The CDR3 loop reads CATSMGLAGPGETQYF. CDR3 bases: TGTGCCACCAGCATGGGACTAGCGGGGCCGGGGGAGACCCAGTACTTC. The full variable domain, in which reference TRBV15 and TRBJ2-5 provide the parts outside the CDR3, is DAMVIQNPRYQVTQFGKPVTLSCSQTLNHNVMYWYQQKSSQAPKLLFHYYDKDFNNEADTPDNFQSRRPNTSFCFLDIRSPGLGDTAMYLCATSMGLAGPGETQYFGPGTRLLVL.